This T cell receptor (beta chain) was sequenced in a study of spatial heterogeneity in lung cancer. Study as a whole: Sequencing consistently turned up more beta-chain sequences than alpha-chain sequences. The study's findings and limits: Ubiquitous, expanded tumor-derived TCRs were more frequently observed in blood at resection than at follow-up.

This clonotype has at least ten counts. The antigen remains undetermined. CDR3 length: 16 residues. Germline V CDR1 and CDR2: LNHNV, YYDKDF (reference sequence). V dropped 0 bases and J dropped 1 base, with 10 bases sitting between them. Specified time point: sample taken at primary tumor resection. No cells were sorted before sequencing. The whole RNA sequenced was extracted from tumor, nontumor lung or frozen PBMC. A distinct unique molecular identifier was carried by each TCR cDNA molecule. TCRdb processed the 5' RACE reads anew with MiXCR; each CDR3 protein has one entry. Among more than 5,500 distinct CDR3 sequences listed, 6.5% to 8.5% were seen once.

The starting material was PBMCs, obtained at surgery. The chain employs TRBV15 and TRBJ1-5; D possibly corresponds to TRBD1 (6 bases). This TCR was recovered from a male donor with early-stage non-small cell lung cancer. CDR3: CATSRDFDRSNQPQHF. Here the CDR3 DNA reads TGTGCCACCAGCAGAGATTTCGACAGGAGCAATCAGCCCCAGCATTTT. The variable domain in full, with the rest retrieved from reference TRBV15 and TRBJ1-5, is DAMVIQNPRYQVTQFGKPVTLSCSQTLNHNVMYWYQQKSSQAPKLLFHYYDKDFNNEADTPDNFQSRRPNTSFCFLDIRSPGLGDTAMYLCATSRDFDRSNQPQHFGDGTRLSIL.